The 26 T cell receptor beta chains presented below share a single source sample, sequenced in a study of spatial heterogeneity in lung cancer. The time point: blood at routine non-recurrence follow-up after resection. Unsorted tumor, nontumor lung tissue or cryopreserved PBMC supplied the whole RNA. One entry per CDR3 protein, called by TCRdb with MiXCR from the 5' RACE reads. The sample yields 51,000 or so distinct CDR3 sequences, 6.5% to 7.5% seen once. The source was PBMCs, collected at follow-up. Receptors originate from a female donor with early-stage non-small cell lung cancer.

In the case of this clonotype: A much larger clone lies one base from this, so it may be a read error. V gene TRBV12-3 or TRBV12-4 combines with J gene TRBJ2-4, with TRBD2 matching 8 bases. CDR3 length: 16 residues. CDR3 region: CASSLFALAAINIQYF. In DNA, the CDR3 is TGTGCCAGCAGTTTATTTGCACTAGCGGCCATAAACATTCAGTACTTC.

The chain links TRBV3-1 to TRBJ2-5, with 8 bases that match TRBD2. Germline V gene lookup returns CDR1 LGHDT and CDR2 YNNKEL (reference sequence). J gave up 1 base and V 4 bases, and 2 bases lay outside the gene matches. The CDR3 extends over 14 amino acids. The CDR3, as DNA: TGTGCCAGCAGCCTGACTAGCGTCCAAGAGACCCAGTACTTC. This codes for CASSLTSVQETQYF.

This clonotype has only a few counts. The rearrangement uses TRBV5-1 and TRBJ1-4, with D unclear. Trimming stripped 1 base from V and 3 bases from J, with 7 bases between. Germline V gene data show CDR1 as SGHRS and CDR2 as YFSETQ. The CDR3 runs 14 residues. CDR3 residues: CASSLSASNEKLFF. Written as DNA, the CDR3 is TGCGCCAGCAGCTTGTCGGCGTCTAATGAAAAACTGTTTTTT. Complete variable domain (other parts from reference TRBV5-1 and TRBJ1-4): KAGVTQTPRYLIKTRGQQVTLSCSPISGHRSVSWYQQTPGQGLQFLFEYFSETQRNKGNFPGRFSGRQFSNSRSEMNVSTLELGDSALYLCASSLSASNEKLFFGSGTQLSVL.

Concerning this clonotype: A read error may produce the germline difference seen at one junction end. CDR3 DNA sequence: TGCGCCAGCAGCTTGGTGTTTTCGGACATGTTTAGCATAGATACGCAGTATTTT. The encoded protein is CASSLVFSDMFSIDTQYF. The chain links TRBV5-1 to TRBJ2-3, with D maybe TRBD1 (5 bases). The CDR3 extends over 18 amino acids. Germline CDR1 SGHRS, CDR2 YFSETQ.

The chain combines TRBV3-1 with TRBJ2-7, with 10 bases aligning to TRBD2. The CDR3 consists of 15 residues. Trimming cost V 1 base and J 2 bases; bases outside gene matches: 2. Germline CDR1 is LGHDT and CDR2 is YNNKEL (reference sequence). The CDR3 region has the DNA TGTGCCAGCAGCCAAGCTGGGACTAGCGCCTACGAGCAGTACTTC. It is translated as CASSQAGTSAYEQYF.

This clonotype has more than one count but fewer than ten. CDR3 DNA: TGTGCCAGCAGCTTTCGATTAGCGGGGAGTGCAGATACGCAGTATTTT. Translating gives CASSFRLAGSADTQYF. The chain is built from TRBV11-2 and TRBJ2-3, with 8 positions matching TRBD2. The CDR3 runs to 16 residues. Germline loops: CDR1 SGHAT, CDR2 FQNNGV. V lost 3 bases and J lost 4; bases outside the gene matches: 9.

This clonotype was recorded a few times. CDR3 sequence reads: CASSGLRAQYF. CDR3 DNA sequence: TGCGCCAGCAGCGGACTCCGGGCGCAGTATTTT. The chain employs TRBV5-1 and TRBJ2-3, with D possibly being TRBD2 (5 bases). V lost 4 bases and J lost 10, with 10 bases in between. CDR3 size: 11 residues. Looked up from germline, CDR1 is SGHRS and CDR2 is YFSETQ.

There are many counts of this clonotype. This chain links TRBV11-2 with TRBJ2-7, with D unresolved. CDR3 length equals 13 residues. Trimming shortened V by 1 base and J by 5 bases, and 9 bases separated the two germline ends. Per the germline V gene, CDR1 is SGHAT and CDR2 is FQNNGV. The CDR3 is CASSLGPGNEQYF. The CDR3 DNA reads TGTGCCAGCAGCTTAGGGCCGGGCAACGAGCAGTACTTC. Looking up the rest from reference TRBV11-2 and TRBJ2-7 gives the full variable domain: EAGVAQSPRYKIIEKRQSVAFWCNPISGHATLYWYQQILGQGPKLLIQFQNNGVVDDSQLPKDRFSAERLKGVDSTLKIQPAKLEDSAVYLCASSLGPGNEQYFGPGTRLTVT.

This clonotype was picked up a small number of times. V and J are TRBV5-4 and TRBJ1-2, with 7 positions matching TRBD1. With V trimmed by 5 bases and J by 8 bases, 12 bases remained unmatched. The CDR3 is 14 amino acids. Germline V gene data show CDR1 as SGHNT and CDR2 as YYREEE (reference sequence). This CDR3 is CASSLDRAVEGYTF. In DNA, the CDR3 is TGTGCCAGCAGTCTTGACAGGGCGGTTGAGGGCTACACCTTC.

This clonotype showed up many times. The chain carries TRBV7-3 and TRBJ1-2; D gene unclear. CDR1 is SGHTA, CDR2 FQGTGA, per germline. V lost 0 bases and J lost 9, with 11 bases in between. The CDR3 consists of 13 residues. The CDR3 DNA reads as TGTGCCAGCAGCTTAACGTCGGATTATAGCTACACCTTC. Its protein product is CASSLTSDYSYTF.

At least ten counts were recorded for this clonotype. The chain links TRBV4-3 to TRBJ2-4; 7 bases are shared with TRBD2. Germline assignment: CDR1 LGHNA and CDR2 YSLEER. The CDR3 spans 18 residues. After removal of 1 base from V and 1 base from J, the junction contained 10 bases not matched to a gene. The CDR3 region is CASSQGWGGGFAKNIQYF. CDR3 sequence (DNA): TGCGCCAGCAGCCAAGGGTGGGGCGGGGGATTCGCCAAAAACATTCAGTACTTC.

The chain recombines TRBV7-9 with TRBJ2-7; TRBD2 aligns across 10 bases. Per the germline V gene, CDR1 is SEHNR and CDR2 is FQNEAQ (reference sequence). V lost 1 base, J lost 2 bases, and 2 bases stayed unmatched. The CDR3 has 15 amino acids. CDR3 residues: CASSLDLAGAYEQYF. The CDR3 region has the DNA TGTGCCAGCAGCTTAGACCTAGCGGGGGCCTACGAGCAGTACTTC. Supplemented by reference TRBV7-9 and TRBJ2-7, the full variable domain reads DTGVSQNPRHKITKRGQNVTFRCDPISEHNRLYWYRQTLGQGPEFLTYFQNEAQLEKSRLLSDRFSAERPKGSFSTLEIQRTEQGDSAMYLCASSLDLAGAYEQYFGPGTRLTVT.

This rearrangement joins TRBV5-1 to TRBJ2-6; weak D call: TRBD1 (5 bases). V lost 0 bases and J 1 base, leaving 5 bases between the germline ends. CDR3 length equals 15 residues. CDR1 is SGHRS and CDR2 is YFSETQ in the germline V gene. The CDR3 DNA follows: TGCGCCAGCAGCTTGGCAGGGTCTGGGGCCAACGTCCTGACTTTC. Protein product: CASSLAGSGANVLTF.

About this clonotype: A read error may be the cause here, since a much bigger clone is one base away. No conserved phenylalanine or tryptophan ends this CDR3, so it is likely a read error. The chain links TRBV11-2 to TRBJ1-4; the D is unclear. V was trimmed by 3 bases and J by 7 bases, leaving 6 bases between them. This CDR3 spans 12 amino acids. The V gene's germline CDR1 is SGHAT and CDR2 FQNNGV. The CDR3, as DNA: TGTGCCAGCAGCTTGGGCAGTGAAAAACTGTTTTCT. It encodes CASSLGSEKLFS.

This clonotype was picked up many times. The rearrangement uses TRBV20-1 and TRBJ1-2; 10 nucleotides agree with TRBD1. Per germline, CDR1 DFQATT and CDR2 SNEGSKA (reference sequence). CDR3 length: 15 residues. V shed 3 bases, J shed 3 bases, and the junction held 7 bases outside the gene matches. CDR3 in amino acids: CSASRTGGYDYGYTF. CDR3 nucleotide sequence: TGCAGTGCTAGCAGGACAGGGGGTTACGACTATGGCTACACCTTC.

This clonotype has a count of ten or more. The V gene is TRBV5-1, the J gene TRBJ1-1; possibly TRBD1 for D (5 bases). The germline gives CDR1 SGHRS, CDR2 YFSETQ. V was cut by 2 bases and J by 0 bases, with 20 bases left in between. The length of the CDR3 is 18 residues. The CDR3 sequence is CASSLRGGKGFMNTEAFF. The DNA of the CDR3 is TGCGCCAGCAGCTTAAGGGGCGGGAAAGGGTTTATGAACACTGAAGCTTTCTTT.

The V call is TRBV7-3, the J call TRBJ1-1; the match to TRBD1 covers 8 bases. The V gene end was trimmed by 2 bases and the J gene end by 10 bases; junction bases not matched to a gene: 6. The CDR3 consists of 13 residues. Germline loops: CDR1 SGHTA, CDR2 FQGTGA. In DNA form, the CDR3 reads TGTGCCAGCAGCTTAGACTCGCAGGGGGCAGCTTTCTTT. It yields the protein CASSLDSQGAAFF.

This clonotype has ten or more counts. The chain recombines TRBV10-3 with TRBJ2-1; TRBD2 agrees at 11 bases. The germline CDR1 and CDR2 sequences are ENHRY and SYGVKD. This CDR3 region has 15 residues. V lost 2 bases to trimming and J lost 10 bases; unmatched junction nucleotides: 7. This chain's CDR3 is CAISETGTSGREQFF. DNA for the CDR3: TGTGCCATCAGTGAGACCGGGACTAGCGGTAGGGAGCAGTTCTTC.

The chain's CDR3 is CASSMEDRLYGYTF. The CDR3 DNA reads TGTGCCAGTAGTATGGAAGACAGACTCTATGGCTACACCTTC. The rearrangement uses TRBV19 and TRBJ1-2, with D possibly being TRBD1 (5 bases). This CDR3 comprises 14 residues. CDR1 and CDR2 (germline): LNHDA, SQIVND (reference sequence). V was clipped by 3 bases and J by 4 bases, with 12 bases between them.

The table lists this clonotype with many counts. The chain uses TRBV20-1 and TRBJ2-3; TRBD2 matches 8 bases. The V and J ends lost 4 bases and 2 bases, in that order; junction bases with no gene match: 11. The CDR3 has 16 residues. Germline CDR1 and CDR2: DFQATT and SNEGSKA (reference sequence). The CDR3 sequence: CSAKFLAGGDTDTQYF. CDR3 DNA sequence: TGCAGTGCTAAATTCTTGGCGGGGGGCGACACAGATACGCAGTATTTT.

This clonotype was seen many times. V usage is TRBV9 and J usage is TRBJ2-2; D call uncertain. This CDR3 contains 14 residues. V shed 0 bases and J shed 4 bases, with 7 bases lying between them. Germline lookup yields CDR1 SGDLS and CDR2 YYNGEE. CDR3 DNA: TGTGCCAGCAGCGTAGCGGGTCTCACCGGGGAGCTGTTTTTT. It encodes CASSVAGLTGELFF.

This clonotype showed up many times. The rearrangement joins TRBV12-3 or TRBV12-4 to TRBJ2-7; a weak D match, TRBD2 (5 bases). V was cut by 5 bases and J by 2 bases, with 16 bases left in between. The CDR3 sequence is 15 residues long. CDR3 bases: TGTGCCAGCAGTCCCGGTCGGACTTATACCTACGAGCAGTACTTC. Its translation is CASSPGRTYTYEQYF.

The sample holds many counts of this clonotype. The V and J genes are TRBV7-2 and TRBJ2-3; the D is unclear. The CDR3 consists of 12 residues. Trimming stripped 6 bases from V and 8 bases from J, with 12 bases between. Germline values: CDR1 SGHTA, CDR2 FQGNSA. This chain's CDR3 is CASSPEWSTQYF. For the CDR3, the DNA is TGTGCCAGCAGTCCCGAGTGGAGTACGCAGTATTTT.

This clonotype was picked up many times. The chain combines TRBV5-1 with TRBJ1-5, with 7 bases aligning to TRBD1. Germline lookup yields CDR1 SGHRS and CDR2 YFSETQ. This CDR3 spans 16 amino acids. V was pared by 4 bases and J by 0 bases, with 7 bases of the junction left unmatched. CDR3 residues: CASSRTGPFSNQPQHF. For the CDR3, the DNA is TGCGCCAGCAGCCGGACAGGTCCCTTTAGCAATCAGCCCCAGCATTTT.

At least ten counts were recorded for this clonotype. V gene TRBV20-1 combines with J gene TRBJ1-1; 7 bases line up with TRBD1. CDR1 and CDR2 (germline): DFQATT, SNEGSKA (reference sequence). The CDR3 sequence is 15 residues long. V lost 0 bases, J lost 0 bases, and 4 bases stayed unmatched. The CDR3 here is CSARDRQGLNTEAFF. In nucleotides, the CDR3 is TGCAGTGCTAGAGACCGACAGGGACTGAACACTGAAGCTTTCTTT.

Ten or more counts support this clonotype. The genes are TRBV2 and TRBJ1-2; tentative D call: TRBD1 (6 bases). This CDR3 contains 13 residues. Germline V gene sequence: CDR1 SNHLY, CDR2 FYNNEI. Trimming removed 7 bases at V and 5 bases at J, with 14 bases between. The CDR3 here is CASTGQTHYGYTF. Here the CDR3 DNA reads TGTGCCAGCACTGGACAGACGCATTATGGCTACACCTTC. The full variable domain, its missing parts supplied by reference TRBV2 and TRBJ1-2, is EPEVTQTPSHQVTQMGQEVILRCVPISNHLYFYWYRQILGQKVEFLVSFYNNEISEKSEIFDDQFSVERPDGSNFTLKIRSTKLEDSAMYFCASTGQTHYGYTFGSGTRLTVV.